The next 7 T cell receptor beta chains were all read from a single sample in a study of cytotoxic CD8 clonotypes in ibrutinib-treated CLL. Clones were read by immunoSEQ multiplex PCR, and TCRdb kept only the in-frame ones, dropping some. The table shows roughly 190,000 clones, with about 72% occurring only once. Sequencing was performed on PBMCs, taken after 24 months of ibrutinib treatment. These receptors were taken from a human donor with chronic lymphocytic leukemia.

The V call is TRBV15, the J call TRBJ2-7; 7 nucleotides agree with TRBD2. The CDR3 is 14 amino acids. The J segment lost 2 bases and the V segment lost 7 bases, leaving 8 bases of the junction unmatched. Germline CDR1 reads LNHNV; CDR2 reads YYDKDF (reference sequence). The CDR3 region is CATTIAGGTYEQYF. The CDR3, as DNA: TGTGCCACCACCATAGCGGGTGGCACCTACGAGCAGTACTTC. Full variable domain (remainder filled in from reference TRBV15 and TRBJ2-7): DAMVIQNPRYQVTQFGKPVTLSCSQTLNHNVMYWYQQKSSQAPKLLFHYYDKDFNNEADTPDNFQSRRPNTSFCFLDIRSPGLGDTAMYLCATTIAGGTYEQYFGPGTRLTVT.

V gene TRBV30 combines with J gene TRBJ2-7; D tentatively reads TRBD1 or TRBD2 (5 bases each). The CDR3 sequence is 16 residues long. The V end was cut by 0 bases, the J end by 1 base, with 16 bases between. Germline-derived CDR1 and CDR2 are GTSNPN and SVGIG (reference sequence). CDR3 nucleotides: TGTGCCTGGAGTGTATTAGGTGGGGACCGATCCTACGAGCAGTACTTC. Amino acids: CAWSVLGGDRSYEQYF. Filled out from reference TRBV30 and TRBJ2-7, the complete variable domain reads SQTIHQWPATLVQPVGSPLSLECTVEGTSNPNLYWYRQAAGRGLQLLFYSVGIGQISSEVPQNLSASRPQDRQFILSSKKLLLSDSGFYLCAWSVLGGDRSYEQYFGPGTRLTVT.

This clone was observed a few times. This chain connects TRBV28 to TRBJ1-1, with unresolved D. Germline CDR1 is MDHEN and CDR2 is SYDVKM. Trimming cost V 5 bases and J 4 bases, with 20 bases left between them. The CDR3 contains 16 residues. The CDR3 DNA reads TGTGCCAGCAGTACCCCAGGCGGGGTTGGAAGCACTGAAGCTTTCTTT. Translation gives CASSTPGGVGSTEAFF.

Comments on this clone: Other DNA sequences of this sample code for an identical CDR3. The rearrangement joins TRBV6-5 to TRBJ2-7, with D tentatively TRBD1 or TRBD2 (5 bases each). V lost 5 bases to trimming and J lost 2 bases, with 10 bases between them. The CDR3 runs to 13 residues. Germline V gene sequence: CDR1 MNHEY, CDR2 SVGAGI. Here the CDR3 reads CASSPGATYEQYF. DNA of the CDR3: TGTGCCAGCAGTCCCGGGGCAACCTACGAGCAGTACTTC.

The rearrangement links TRBV7-9 to TRBJ2-7; perhaps D is TRBD1 or TRBD2 (6 bases each). Trimming took 4 bases from V and 1 from J, leaving 17 bases between them. CDR1 SEHNR and CDR2 FQNEAQ come from the germline V gene (reference sequence). CDR3 length: 16 amino acids. The DNA of the CDR3 is TGTGCCAGCAGCTCGGTGAGGGGGGCTTTTTCCTACGAGCAGTACTTC. It is translated as CASSSVRGAFSYEQYF.

This chain joins TRBV28 and TRBJ1-5; possible D gene TRBD1, 6 bases. In germline, CDR1 is MDHEN, CDR2 SYDVKM. The CDR3 consists of 15 residues. The V end was cut by 6 bases, the J end by 1 base, with 13 bases between. The CDR3 here is CASRPQGQSNQPQHF. CDR3 sequence (DNA): TGTGCCAGCAGACCACAGGGTCAAAGCAATCAGCCCCAGCATTTT.

The chain carries TRBV29-1 and TRBJ2-7; D gene ambiguous. Trimming stripped 6 bases from V and 0 bases from J, with 12 bases between. Germline V gene sequence: CDR1 SQVTM, CDR2 ANQGSEA. The CDR3 runs 13 residues. This chain's CDR3 is CSVGSRNSYEQYF. The CDR3 nucleotides are TGCAGCGTCGGATCGAGGAACTCCTACGAGCAGTACTTC.